Shown below are 29 T cell receptor beta chains from a single sample sequenced in a study of blood T cells in healthy people across ages. PCR was performed a second time for roughly 7 to 11 cycles using a sample-barcoded 5' primer and a J-beta primer mix. One entry per CDR3 protein results from TCRdb running MiXCR on the 5' RACE reads. The sample records under 2 million distinct CDR3 sequences, around 35% being singletons. The specimen was blood. Source of these receptors: a woman aged 25 to 39 in good health.

This clonotype was picked up a small number of times. CDR3 DNA: TGCAGTGCCACCCCAGGGACAGGCTCTGGAAACACCATATATTTT. This encodes CSATPGTGSGNTIYF. V gene TRBV20-1 combines with J gene TRBJ1-3; 8 bases agree with TRBD1. CDR3 size: 15 residues. Germline CDR1 is DFQATT and CDR2 is SNEGSKA (reference sequence). With V trimmed by 6 bases and J by 0 bases, 7 bases remained unmatched.

This clonotype has a count of ten or more. V is TRBV29-1 and J is TRBJ2-1; TRBD2 matches at 11 bases. The germline CDR1 and CDR2 sequences are SQVTM and ANQGSEA. This CDR3 spans 14 amino acids. Trimming cost V 3 bases and J 9 bases; bases outside gene matches: 7. CDR3 nucleotide sequence: TGCAGCGTTGACATAGCGGGAGGGCCGGGTGAGCAGTTCTTC. The encoded protein is CSVDIAGGPGEQFF.

V is TRBV20-1 and J is TRBJ1-1; D is unclear. V lost 5 bases and J 1 base, leaving 11 bases between the germline ends. The CDR3 runs to 13 residues. The germline gives CDR1 DFQATT, CDR2 SNEGSKA (reference sequence). CDR3 in amino acids: CSAPGRGNTEAFF. The CDR3 DNA follows: TGCAGTGCTCCTGGGCGCGGGAACACTGAAGCTTTCTTT.

This clonotype showed up just a few times. The chain links TRBV28 to TRBJ2-4; D is undetermined. Germline V gene sequence: CDR1 MDHEN, CDR2 SYDVKM. This CDR3 has 17 amino acids. V lost 4 bases and J 1 base, leaving 17 bases between the germline ends. The CDR3 spells CASSSPSGRSAKNIQYF. CDR3 DNA sequence: TGTGCCAGCAGTTCTCCTTCTGGACGATCGGCCAAAAACATTCAGTACTTC.

This chain joins TRBV30 and TRBJ1-3; D call uncertain. Germline V gene lookup returns CDR1 GTSNPN and CDR2 SVGIG (reference sequence). This CDR3 region has 13 residues. Trimming took 4 bases from V and 2 from J, leaving 9 bases between them. The CDR3 DNA reads TGTGCCTGGACCCACGGGGCTGGAAACACCATATATTTT. Translation gives CAWTHGAGNTIYF.

This chain uses TRBV9 with TRBJ2-3; 8 bases line up with TRBD2. V was clipped by 0 bases and J by 6 bases; unmatched bases: 3. Germline V gives CDR1 SGDLS, CDR2 YYNGEE. The CDR3 contains 14 residues. The CDR3 nucleotides read TGTGCCAGCAGCGTAGTAGCGGGGAGCGATACGCAGTATTTT. Residues: CASSVVAGSDTQYF.

Concerning this clonotype: A much larger clone sits a single nucleotide away, making a read error possible. CDR3 residues: CSAAGTLNTEAFF. CDR3 DNA sequence: TGCAGTGCTGCCGGGACACTGAACACTGAAGCTTTCTTT. The chain couples TRBV20-1 to TRBJ1-1; tentatively, D is TRBD1 (6 bases). Looked up from germline, CDR1 is DFQATT and CDR2 is SNEGSKA (reference sequence). CDR3 length equals 13 residues. Trimming took 5 bases from V and 0 from J, leaving 10 bases between them.

The V call is TRBV3-1, the J call TRBJ2-5; 13 bases fit TRBD2. V was clipped by 8 bases and J by 5 bases; unmatched bases: 8. The germline V gene has CDR1 LGHDT and CDR2 YNNKEL (reference sequence). The CDR3 contains 15 residues. Here the CDR3 reads CASGTSGVRAETQYF. In DNA, the CDR3 is TGTGCCAGCGGGACTAGCGGGGTGAGAGCTGAGACCCAGTACTTC.

This clonotype was seen a handful of times. This chain uses TRBV10-1 with TRBJ1-2; 12 bases are a match to TRBD1. Germline assignment: CDR1 WNHNN and CDR2 SYGVQD (reference sequence). The CDR3 extends over 15 amino acids. V shed 4 bases and J 2 bases; nucleotides not matched to a gene: 2. CDR3 DNA sequence: TGCGCCAGCAGTGCCGGGACAGGGGGCAACTATGGCTACACCTTC. Protein product: CASSAGTGGNYGYTF.

The chain links TRBV27 to TRBJ2-7; 8 nucleotides match TRBD1. Trimming took 3 bases from V and 7 from J; bases not matched to a gene: 14. CDR1 and CDR2 (germline): MNHEY, SMNVEV (reference sequence). The CDR3 has 16 residues. CDR3 bases: TGTGCCAGCAGTTTCTCGGCGGGACAGGTGATCTGGGAGCAGTACTTC. Translating it yields CASSFSAGQVIWEQYF.

The chain employs TRBV20-1 and TRBJ2-4; D is unclear. The DNA end is a closer match to TRBJ2-7, so the J assignment may be wrong. The CDR3 has 11 residues. Germline CDR1 is DFQATT and CDR2 is SNEGSKA (reference sequence). The CDR3 region has the DNA TGCAGTGCTAGCGCGACCTACGAGCAGTACTTC. Translation gives CSASATYEQYF.

This clonotype occurred many times. The germline gene is not matched at one end of the junction; a read error may be the cause. The chain employs TRBV3-1 and TRBJ2-5; D is unclear. The CDR3 has 12 amino acids. The germline V gene encodes CDR1 LGHDT and CDR2 YNNKEL (reference sequence). CDR3 DNA sequence: TGCGCCAGCAGCCAACAGCAAGAGACCCAGTACTTC. Translating gives CASSQQQETQYF.

This clonotype was counted at least ten times. The gene calls are TRBV20-1 and TRBJ2-7, with 9 bases matching TRBD2. Germline values: CDR1 DFQATT, CDR2 SNEGSKA (reference sequence). Losses at the gene ends were 6 bases for V and 4 bases for J; bases not matched to a gene: 13. The CDR3 sequence is 15 residues long. The CDR3 DNA sequence: TGCAGTGCCCTGGGGGCGGGAGGGCTCGAATACGAGCAGTACTTC. Protein product: CSALGAGGLEYEQYF.

The chain has TRBV20-1 and TRBJ2-7, with TRBD2 matching over 7 bases. After removal of 0 bases from V and 1 base from J, the junction contained 6 bases not matched to a gene. This CDR3 contains 15 residues. Germline V gene lookup returns CDR1 DFQATT and CDR2 SNEGSKA (reference sequence). The CDR3 protein is CSARDTRGGSYEQYF. DNA for the CDR3: TGCAGTGCTAGAGATACGCGCGGGGGTTCCTACGAGCAGTACTTC.

This clonotype was detected once. The genes are TRBV27 and TRBJ2-2; possibly TRBD1 or TRBD2 for D (5 bases each). V was trimmed by 3 bases and J by 6 bases, leaving 11 bases between them. The CDR3 spans 14 residues. Per the germline V gene, CDR1 is MNHEY and CDR2 is SMNVEV (reference sequence). CDR3 in DNA: TGTGCCAGCAGTTTCTGGCAGGGAGCCGGGGAGCTGTTTTTT. It codes for CASSFWQGAGELFF.

The V gene is TRBV10-1, the J gene TRBJ1-4, with a weak D call TRBD1 (5 bases). V shed 8 bases and J shed 8 bases, with 15 bases lying between them. In germline, CDR1 is WNHNN, CDR2 SYGVQD (reference sequence). The CDR3 runs 13 residues. CDR3 in amino acids: CASLVEGLEKLFF. The CDR3 DNA is TGCGCCAGCCTGGTAGAGGGGTTAGAAAAACTGTTTTTT.

V and J are TRBV6-1 and TRBJ2-2; unclear D gene. Germline-derived CDR1 and CDR2 are MNHNS and SASEGT. The ends were cut back, 10 bases at V and 1 base at J, with 7 bases in the middle. The CDR3 length is 12 residues. CDR3 nucleotide sequence: TGTGCCACCCAGCGGAACACCGGGGAGCTGTTTTTT. Translating gives CATQRNTGELFF.

The CDR3 DNA follows: TGTGCCAGCAGCCTCCGGACCCGGGGGGGGCCGAACACCGGGGAGCTGTTTTTT. It encodes CASSLRTRGGPNTGELFF. The rearrangement uses TRBV3-1 and TRBJ2-2; 8 bases line up with TRBD2. Trimming removed 4 bases from V and 0 bases from J; junction bases left unmatched: 10. The germline CDR1 and CDR2 sequences are LGHDT and YNNKEL (reference sequence). The CDR3 covers 18 residues.

On this clonotype itself: Lacking the conserved final phenylalanine or tryptophan, this CDR3 likely reflects a read error. In DNA, the CDR3 is TGTGCCAGCAGACCGCTTGCAGATAACTATGGCTACACCGTC. Translation gives CASRPLADNYGYTV. The chain is built from TRBV2 and TRBJ1-2; D gene uncertain. Germline lookup yields CDR1 SNHLY and CDR2 FYNNEI. This CDR3 comprises 14 residues. Trimming removed 6 bases from V and 1 base from J, with 12 bases in between.

In its sample, this clonotype was seen a few times. The rearrangement links TRBV20-1 to TRBJ2-7, with a weak D call TRBD2 (5 bases). Trimming removed 1 base at V and 0 bases at J, with 16 bases between. CDR1 and CDR2 from the germline V gene are DFQATT and SNEGSKA (reference sequence). This CDR3 is 16 amino acids long. The CDR3 sequence: CSARGGVQRTSYEQYF. The DNA of the CDR3 is TGCAGTGCTAGAGGGGGAGTTCAGCGGACCTCCTACGAGCAGTACTTC.

This chain uses TRBV20-1 with TRBJ2-5; D is perhaps TRBD1 (6 bases). Gene TRBJ2-7 matches the end of the DNA better, so the J call may be wrong. The CDR3 is 12 residues long. The germline CDR1 and CDR2 sequences are DFQATT and SNEGSKA (reference sequence). The CDR3, as DNA: TGCAGTGCTATCATAGGGGGAGACGAGCAGTACTTC. Its translation: CSAIIGGDEQYF.

This clonotype was seen a handful of times. V is TRBV11-2 and J is TRBJ2-3; D may be TRBD2 (6 bases). The V gene lost 1 base and the J gene lost 1 base, with 15 bases spanning the gap. This CDR3 has 17 amino acids. Per the germline V gene, CDR1 is SGHAT and CDR2 is FQNNGV. In DNA, the CDR3 is TGTGCCAGCAGCTTAGTGGGGGGAAGAAGTGGCACAGATACGCAGTATTTT. This sequence encodes CASSLVGGRSGTDTQYF.

This chain connects TRBV7-9 to TRBJ2-1; tentative D call: TRBD2 (5 bases). CDR1 and CDR2 (germline): SEHNR, FQNEAQ (reference sequence). The CDR3 extends over 13 amino acids. V was shortened by 5 bases and J by 4 bases, with 9 bases between the two germline ends. CDR3 nucleotide sequence: TGTGCCAGCAGCCCCAAGCGGTACAATGAGCAGTTCTTC. Its translation is CASSPKRYNEQFF. The full variable domain, completed using reference TRBV7-9 and TRBJ2-1, is DTGVSQNPRHKITKRGQNVTFRCDPISEHNRLYWYRQTLGQGPEFLTYFQNEAQLEKSRLLSDRFSAERPKGSFSTLEIQRTEQGDSAMYLCASSPKRYNEQFFGPGTRLTVL.

This clonotype occurred a few times. V and J are TRBV20-1 and TRBJ2-4, with D hard to call. The V gene lost 3 bases and the J gene lost 0 bases, with 12 bases spanning the gap. Per the germline V gene, CDR1 is DFQATT and CDR2 is SNEGSKA (reference sequence). This CDR3 is 15 amino acids long. CDR3 amino acids: CSASRQSLAKNIQYF. The CDR3 DNA reads TGCAGTGCTAGCCGGCAGAGCCTAGCCAAAAACATTCAGTACTTC.

This chain uses TRBV6-5 with TRBJ1-1; D remains unclear. The germline V gene encodes CDR1 MNHEY and CDR2 SVGAGI. The CDR3 totals 14 residues. V lost 0 bases and J 1 base, leaving 6 bases between the germline ends. The CDR3 coding sequence is TGTGCCAGCAGTTACTCGGCGGGGAACACTGAAGCTTTCTTT. Residues: CASSYSAGNTEAFF.

This clonotype has ten or more counts. The gene calls are TRBV7-2 and TRBJ2-5, with 9 bases identical to TRBD2. The CDR3 runs to 18 residues. The germline CDR1 and CDR2 sequences are SGHTA and FQGNSA. V dropped 5 bases and J dropped 3; count of bases not matched to a gene: 16. In DNA form, the CDR3 reads TGTGCCAGCAGCCCGAACCCTGGGGTAGCGGGAGAGGAAGAGACCCAGTACTTC. Its translation is CASSPNPGVAGEEETQYF.

Ten or more counts support this clonotype. The V and J genes are TRBV4-1 and TRBJ2-7, with TRBD2 matching over 9 bases. The germline V gene encodes CDR1 MGHRA and CDR2 YSYEKL. V lost 2 bases to trimming and J lost 4 bases; unmatched junction nucleotides: 6. The CDR3 sequence is 15 residues long. As DNA, the CDR3 is TGCGCCAGCAGCCAAACGGGACTAGCTGTTTACGAGCAGTACTTC. It specifies CASSQTGLAVYEQYF.

The rearrangement links TRBV13 to TRBJ1-1, with D uncertain. The V end was cut by 8 bases, the J end by 7 bases, with 8 bases between. Germline CDR1 PRHDT, CDR2 FYEKMQ (reference sequence). CDR3 size: 10 residues. The CDR3 here is CASLYSEAFF. The CDR3 nucleotides read TGTGCCAGCCTTTACAGTGAAGCTTTCTTT. The complete variable domain, with remaining parts taken from reference TRBV13 and TRBJ1-1, reads AAGVIQSPRHLIKEKRETATLKCYPIPRHDTVYWYQQGPGQDPQFLISFYEKMQSDKGSIPDRFSAQQFSDYHSELNMSSLELGDSALYFCASLYSEAFFGQGTRLTVV.

This clonotype was observed a few times. The chain uses TRBV12-3 or TRBV12-4 and TRBJ1-2; the D is unclear. The CDR3 consists of 15 residues. V gave up 6 bases and J gave up 4 bases, with 18 bases separating them. Here the CDR3 reads CASSSLAADSYGYTF. CDR3 bases: TGTGCCAGCAGCTCACTGGCGGCAGATTCCTATGGCTACACCTTC.